The next 25 T cell receptor beta chains were all read from a single sample in a study of early T cells in non-severe SARS-CoV-2 infection. Each CDR3 protein is one row after TCRdb ran MiXCR on the 5' RACE reads. In the table there are about 82,000 distinct CDR3 sequences, less than 15% of which are singletons. Source material: whole blood. These receptors originate from an adult who was a healthcare worker with PCR-confirmed SARS-CoV-2 infection or an uninfected control (not recorded which).

The chain joins TRBV6-5 to TRBJ2-3, with unresolved D. The germline V gene has CDR1 MNHEY and CDR2 SVGAGI. The CDR3 sequence is 14 residues long. Trimming removed 4 bases at V and 0 bases at J, with 8 bases between. For the CDR3, the DNA is TGTGCCAGCAGTTTAAGACGGAGCACAGATACGCAGTATTTT. It yields the protein CASSLRRSTDTQYF.

The chain recombines TRBV5-1 with TRBJ1-2, with unresolved D. CDR3 length: 13 residues. V dropped 0 bases and J dropped 5 bases, with 8 bases sitting between them. CDR1 and CDR2 (germline): SGHRS, YFSETQ. The CDR3: CASSLEGEYGYTF. CDR3 in DNA: TGCGCCAGCAGCTTGGAGGGTGAATATGGCTACACCTTC.

This clonotype was counted many times. V and J are TRBV29-1 and TRBJ2-3; D remains ambiguous. The CDR3 contains 12 residues. The ends were cut back, 2 bases at V and 6 bases at J, with 9 bases in the middle. Germline V CDR1 and CDR2: SQVTM, ANQGSEA. CDR3: CSVEPNRDTQYF. In DNA, the CDR3 is TGCAGCGTTGAACCTAATAGGGATACGCAGTATTTT.

This clonotype was counted a few times. The CDR3 here is CASSSAGTGDTGELFF. The CDR3 coding sequence is TGTGCCAGCAGTTCGGCGGGGACAGGGGACACCGGGGAGCTGTTTTTT. The V and J genes are TRBV6-5 and TRBJ2-2; 10 bases are a match to TRBD1. The CDR3 length is 16 residues. CDR1 MNHEY and CDR2 SVGAGI come from the germline V gene. V shed 4 bases and J 3 bases; nucleotides not matched to a gene: 5.

This clonotype was recorded at least ten times. CDR3 sequence (DNA): TGTGCCAGCAGCCGCATGGCGGGGAGGGGCACAGATACGCAGTATTTT. This translates into CASSRMAGRGTDTQYF. The rearrangement links TRBV5-6 to TRBJ2-3, with 7 bases fitting TRBD2. Germline CDR1 SGHDT, CDR2 YYEEEE. The ends lost 4 bases at V and 1 base at J; junction bases unmatched: 9. This CDR3 spans 16 amino acids.

About this clonotype: Being one base from a much bigger clone, this may be a read error. The chain employs TRBV6-6 and TRBJ2-1, with D perhaps matching TRBD2 (5 bases). Germline values: CDR1 MNHNY, CDR2 SVGAGI (reference sequence). There are 15 residues in the CDR3. Trimming stripped 6 bases from V and 0 bases from J, with 12 bases between. CDR3 DNA: TGTGCCAGCAGGGAGGACGGAAGCTCCTACAATGAGCAGTTCTTC. The encoded protein is CASREDGSSYNEQFF.

This clonotype has at least ten counts. The rearrangement joins TRBV5-1 to TRBJ1-2; 11 nucleotides agree with TRBD1. CDR3 length equals 19 residues. Germline CDR1 is SGHRS and CDR2 is YFSETQ. V shed 1 base and J 3 bases; nucleotides not matched to a gene: 14. CDR3 loop: CASSLRTRTGGAADYGYTF. The DNA for the CDR3 is TGCGCCAGCAGCTTGAGGACGAGGACAGGGGGCGCGGCGGACTATGGCTACACCTTC.

The rearrangement links TRBV20-1 to TRBJ2-7, with D perhaps TRBD2 (5 bases). Germline lookup yields CDR1 DFQATT and CDR2 SNEGSKA (reference sequence). With 0 bases removed from V and 2 bases from J, the gap between germline ends came to 11 bases. This CDR3 region has 14 residues. The CDR3: CSARDLRDAYEQYF. CDR3 DNA: TGCAGTGCTAGAGATTTACGGGATGCCTACGAGCAGTACTTC.

J is TRBJ2-2 and V is TRBV20-1; 10 bases line up with TRBD2. This CDR3 has 15 residues. CDR1 DFQATT and CDR2 SNEGSKA come from the germline V gene (reference sequence). V gave up 3 bases and J gave up 7 bases; unmatched junction bases: 8. As DNA, the CDR3 is TGCAGTGCTAGCAAAGCGGGAGGGTCTAGCGGGGAGCTGTTTTTT. This encodes CSASKAGGSSGELFF.

The rearrangement links TRBV4-1 to TRBJ1-2; tentatively, D is TRBD1 (5 bases). Trimming removed 1 base from V and 3 bases from J, with 12 bases in between. Germline CDR1 and CDR2: MGHRA and YSYEKL. The CDR3 loop spans 15 amino acids. Written as DNA, the CDR3 is TGCGCCAGCAGCCAAGTCGGGGCGTCGGACTATGGCTACACCTTC. Translation gives CASSQVGASDYGYTF.

This chain links TRBV3-1 with TRBJ2-2; 7 bases fit TRBD1. Trimming cost V 6 bases and J 7 bases; bases outside gene matches: 14. CDR3 length equals 16 residues. CDR1 LGHDT and CDR2 YNNKEL come from the germline V gene (reference sequence). Written as DNA, the CDR3 is TGTGCCAGCAGACGTTCACCGGGACAGTCTGGCGGGGAGCTGTTTTTT. This sequence encodes CASRRSPGQSGGELFF.

This clonotype was found once. This chain uses TRBV6-1 with TRBJ1-5, with 9 positions matching TRBD1. J gave up 6 bases and V 5 bases, and 14 bases lay outside the gene matches. This CDR3 spans 17 amino acids. CDR1 is MNHNS, CDR2 SASEGT, per germline. The CDR3 sequence: CASSSPPWTGEGQPQHF. CDR3 nucleotide sequence: TGTGCCAGCAGTTCCCCCCCCTGGACAGGGGAAGGTCAGCCCCAGCATTTT.

This clonotype has at least ten counts. The chain recombines TRBV7-8 with TRBJ2-1; the D is unclear. V lost 5 bases and J 8 bases, leaving 13 bases between the germline ends. This CDR3 is 13 amino acids long. In germline, CDR1 is SGHVS, CDR2 FQNEAQ. CDR3 sequence (DNA): TGTGCCAGCAGCCCCGGACCGGATGATGAGCAGTTCTTC. Encoded protein: CASSPGPDDEQFF. Filled out from reference TRBV7-8 and TRBJ2-1, the complete variable domain reads GAGVSQSPRYKVAKRGQDVALRCDPISGHVSLFWYQQALGQGPEFLTYFQNEAQLDKSGLPSDRFFAERPEGSVSTLKIQRTQQEDSAVYLCASSPGPDDEQFFGPGTRLTVL.

V gene TRBV5-1 combines with J gene TRBJ2-2; no definite D call. Germline values: CDR1 SGHRS, CDR2 YFSETQ. The length of the CDR3 is 14 residues. Trimming shortened V by 0 bases and J by 3 bases, and 6 bases separated the two germline ends. The chain's CDR3 is CASSLAGYTGELFF. As DNA, the CDR3 is TGCGCCAGCAGCTTGGCAGGTTACACCGGGGAGCTGTTTTTT.

This clonotype appeared a few times. The chain uses TRBV7-9 and TRBJ2-7; D assignment may be TRBD1 or TRBD2 (5 bases each). Deletions cut 5 bases from V and 5 bases from J, with 7 bases between. CDR1 and CDR2 from the germline V gene are SEHNR and FQNEAQ (reference sequence). The CDR3 runs 11 residues. The CDR3 reads CASSQGHEQYF. As DNA, the CDR3 is TGTGCCAGCAGCCAGGGACACGAGCAGTACTTC.

This clonotype was counted many times. The chain links TRBV7-9 to TRBJ1-1; D is ambiguous. Germline V lookup: CDR1 SEHNR, CDR2 FQNEAQ (reference sequence). V was pared by 5 bases and J by 1 base, with 11 bases between. The CDR3 extends over 14 amino acids. The CDR3 protein is CASSEQRWNTEAFF. The CDR3 DNA reads TGTGCCAGCAGCGAACAGAGATGGAACACTGAAGCTTTCTTT.

The sample holds a few counts of this clonotype. CDR3 sequence reads: CASSESGQGAYEQYF. The CDR3 DNA sequence: TGCGCCAGCAGTGAGTCTGGACAGGGGGCCTACGAGCAGTACTTC. The gene calls are TRBV10-2 and TRBJ2-7; 10 nucleotides agree with TRBD1. From germline, CDR1 is WSHSY and CDR2 SAAADI. After removal of 0 bases from V and 2 bases from J, the junction contained 1 base not matched to a gene. The CDR3 is made up of 15 amino acids.

This clonotype was seen at least ten times. This CDR3 is CSARSYRSYNEQFF. Written as DNA, the CDR3 is TGCAGTGCTAGATCCTATCGCTCCTACAATGAGCAGTTCTTC. V and J are TRBV20-1 and TRBJ2-1, with D uncertain. CDR3 length: 14 amino acids. Germline loops: CDR1 DFQATT, CDR2 SNEGSKA (reference sequence). Trimming took off 2 bases at V and 0 bases at J, with 8 bases between the two ends.

This chain uses TRBV20-1 with TRBJ2-7; D is unresolved. Between the trimmed V and J ends, which lost 5 bases and 3 bases, there was a span of 14 bases. Germline V gives CDR1 DFQATT, CDR2 SNEGSKA (reference sequence). The CDR3 loop spans 13 amino acids. In DNA, the CDR3 is TGCAGTGCTCCCCCCTCCTGGGGCTACGAGCAGTACTTC. It is translated as CSAPPSWGYEQYF.

Points on this clonotype: Sequence at one end of the junction differs from germline and may be a read error. The chain joins TRBV6-6 to TRBJ2-2; TRBD2 is a possible D gene (5 bases). CDR3 length: 14 residues. Germline V gene data show CDR1 as MNHNY and CDR2 as SVGAGI (reference sequence). The CDR3: CASSSRENTWELFF. CDR3 nucleotide sequence: TGTGCCAGCAGTTCAAGGGAGAACACCTGGGAGCTGTTTTTT.

This clonotype showed up just a few times. CDR3 amino acids: CASSALSGTAADQPQHF. The DNA for the CDR3 is TGTGCCAGCAGTGCCTTGTCCGGGACCGCCGCGGATCAGCCCCAGCATTTT. This chain uses TRBV6-1 with TRBJ1-5; D may be TRBD1 (5 bases). Trimming took off 4 bases at V and 5 bases at J, with 21 bases between the two ends. CDR3 length: 17 amino acids. The germline V gene encodes CDR1 MNHNS and CDR2 SASEGT.

This clonotype was recorded at least ten times. The CDR3 DNA reads TGTGCCAGCAGACCAAGGGTAGGGACTGAAGCTTTCTTT. Encoded protein: CASRPRVGTEAFF. The chain links TRBV3-1 to TRBJ1-1; unclear D gene. V was clipped by 6 bases and J by 5 bases, with 13 bases between them. This CDR3 spans 13 amino acids. Germline CDR1 LGHDT, CDR2 YNNKEL (reference sequence).

This clonotype was detected a few times. The V and J genes are TRBV7-2 and TRBJ1-6; D remains unclear. V was pared by 5 bases and J by 14 bases, with 10 bases between. CDR1 is SGHTA, CDR2 FQGNSA, per germline. The CDR3 runs 11 residues. DNA for the CDR3: TGTGCCAGCAGCCTCGCGTTAACCCTCCACTTT. This codes for CASSLALTLHF. Complete variable domain (other parts from reference TRBV7-2 and TRBJ1-6): GAGVSQSPSNKVTEKGKDVELRCDPISGHTALYWYRQSLGQGLEFLIYFQGNSAPDKSGLPSDRFSAERTGGSVSTLTIQRTQQEDSAVYLCASSLALTLHFGNGTRLTVT.

J is TRBJ1-1 and V is TRBV5-1; D gene ambiguous. The CDR3 loop spans 13 amino acids. Germline CDR1 SGHRS, CDR2 YFSETQ. V was shortened by 0 bases and J by 4 bases, with 7 bases between the two germline ends. CDR3 sequence (DNA): TGCGCCAGCAGCTTGGACATCCGCACTGAAGCTTTCTTT. The encoded protein is CASSLDIRTEAFF.

Ten or more counts support this clonotype. The CDR3 bases are TGTGCCTGGAGCCTTACAGGGTTGAAGAACACTGAAGCTTTCTTT. This sequence encodes CAWSLTGLKNTEAFF. This chain links TRBV30 with TRBJ1-1; D might be TRBD1 (6 bases). The length of the CDR3 is 15 residues. V lost 3 bases, J lost 1 base, and 15 bases lay in between. Germline CDR1 GTSNPN, CDR2 SVGIG (reference sequence).